Listed below are T cell receptor beta chains from one sample, sequenced in a study of shared clonotypes between healthy human individuals. Some clones are missing from TCRdb's copy, which holds only in-frame ones; the method was immunoSEQ multiplex PCR. The data hold approximately 350,000 clones, with approximately 96% observed a single time. Sequencing was done on a sample of memory CD8+ T cells sorted from blood. All receptors derive from a man aged 30 to 39 in good health. CDR3s include the opening cysteine and the closing phenylalanine or tryptophan. D genes are given only for firm matches. Rows give clone size only sometimes, using once, few, many, or a class for an expanded clone.

cdr3_aa: CAWSVRARETQYF
cdr3_nt: TGTGCCTGGAGTGTACGGGCCCGGGAGACCCAGTACTTC
v_call: TRBV30
j_call: TRBJ2-5
clone_size: NA
d_call: NA

cdr3_aa: CASIPWDGSYNEQFF
cdr3_nt: TGTGCCAGCATCCCCTGGGATGGGTCCTACAATGAGCAGTTCTTC
v_call: TRBV9
j_call: TRBJ2-1
clone_size: once
d_call: NA

cdr3_aa: CASRQPGLAGARSYEQYF
cdr3_nt: TGTGCCAGCAGACAGCCGGGACTAGCGGGAGCCCGCTCCTACGAGCAGTACTTC
v_call: TRBV7-2
j_call: TRBJ2-7
clone_size: NA
d_call: TRBD2

cdr3_aa: CASTLGETQYF
cdr3_nt: TGTGCCAGCACCCTCGGGGAGACCCAGTACTTC
v_call: TRBV5-6
j_call: TRBJ2-5
clone_size: NA
d_call: NA

cdr3_aa: CASSRQGADGYTF
cdr3_nt: TGTGCCAGTAGTAGACAGGGGGCAGATGGCTACACCTTC
v_call: TRBV19
j_call: TRBJ1-2
clone_size: NA
d_call: TRBD1

cdr3_aa: CASKRGQETQYF
cdr3_nt: TGCGCCAGCAAAAGGGGGCAAGAGACCCAGTACTTC
v_call: TRBV5-1
j_call: TRBJ2-5
clone_size: NA
d_call: NA

cdr3_aa: CASSQDFLMNTEAFF
cdr3_nt: TGTGCCAGCAGCCAAGACTTTTTAATGAACACTGAAGCTTTCTTT
v_call: TRBV4-2
j_call: TRBJ1-1
clone_size: NA
d_call: NA

cdr3_aa: CASCSHELTSESTDTQYF
cdr3_nt: TGTGCCAGCTGCTCCCACGAACTCACTAGCGAGAGCACAGATACGCAGTATTTT
v_call: TRBV28
j_call: TRBJ2-3
clone_size: NA
d_call: TRBD2

cdr3_aa: CASSLAAGGDEGLFF
cdr3_nt: TGTGCCAGCAGCTTGGCCGCAGGGGGGGACGAGGGGCTGTTTTTT
v_call: TRBV5-6
j_call: TRBJ2-2
clone_size: NA
d_call: NA

cdr3_aa: CAWSVARYQETQYF
cdr3_nt: TGTGCCTGGAGTGTAGCTAGGTACCAAGAGACCCAGTACTTC
v_call: TRBV30
j_call: TRBJ2-5
clone_size: once
d_call: NA

cdr3_aa: CAWSPTGLANEKLFF
cdr3_nt: TGTGCCTGGAGTCCAACAGGGCTTGCTAATGAAAAACTGTTTTTT
v_call: TRBV30
j_call: TRBJ1-4
clone_size: once
d_call: NA